Reported below is one T cell receptor beta chain. Its antigen remains unknown. The sample belongs to a study of OX40 agonist ivuxolimab in advanced cancers. Findings and limits, study-wide: Some of the lowest clonal expansion was seen in partial responders at 0.1-3.0 mg/kg.

The data were produced by immunoSEQ multiplex PCR, yet TCRdb's version contains in-frame clones alone and is incomplete. The sample lists fewer than 40,000 clones; around 80% were seen once. At cycle 4 day 1, cycle 7 day 1, and baseline, blood was sampled. Germline V CDR1 and CDR2: SGHTA, FQGNSA. V trimming: 2 bases; J trimming: 4 bases; junction bases outside the gene matches: 1. This CDR3 contains 14 residues. The J gene is TRBJ1-1, the V gene TRBV7-2; 10 bases align to TRBD1. The receptor was isolated from an adult with an advanced solid tumor such as melanoma, head and neck, liver or kidney cancer. Here the sequenced sample was CD4+ or CD8+ T cells sorted from blood, taken in a trial of the OX40 agonist ivuxolimab. The CDR3 loop reads CASSLWDRGTEAFF. In DNA, the CDR3 is TGTGCCAGCAGCTTATGGGACAGGGGCACTGAAGCTTTCTTT. Drawing the rest from reference TRBV7-2 and TRBJ1-1, the complete variable domain is GAGVSQSPSNKVTEKGKDVELRCDPISGHTALYWYRQSLGQGLEFLIYFQGNSAPDKSGLPSDRFSAERTGGSVSTLTIQRTQQEDSAVYLCASSLWDRGTEAFFGQGTRLTVV.